This section outlines one T cell receptor (beta chain) sequence together with its context. The table came from immunoSEQ multiplex PCR; TCRdb's copy has only in-frame clones and leaves some out. The table lists about 88,000 clones, more than 70% of them singletons, with around an eighth in the top ten. This entry belongs to a study of radiotherapy plus CTLA-4 blockade in lung cancer. Germline V gives CDR1 SGHAT, CDR2 FQNNGV. The CDR3 sequence is 11 residues long. The TCR originated in a human donor with non-small cell lung cancer that progressed on radiotherapy plus ipilimumab. Sequenced here: peripheral blood, sampled from a patient treated with radiotherapy plus ipilimumab. V is TRBV11-2 and J is TRBJ2-5; no firm D call. The last part of the DNA fits TRBJ2-7 better; the J call may be wrong. This CDR3 is CASSLHYEQYF. The CDR3 coding sequence is TGTGCCAGCAGCCTCCATTACGAGCAGTACTTC.